Listed below are T cell receptor beta chains from one sample, sequenced in a study of blood T cells in healthy people across ages. Each CDR3 protein gets one entry after TCRdb re-called the 5' RACE reads with MiXCR. The sample consists of about 1.8 million distinct CDR3 sequences, roughly 50% of them appearing once. The specimen was blood. The receptors stem from a middle-aged woman in good health. CDR3s include the opening cysteine and the closing phenylalanine or tryptophan. A D gene is named only where the DNA matches it firmly. Expanded clones get a size class; other rows say once, few or many, or leave the size out.

TRBJ1-5 TRBV24-1 . . TGTGCCACCAGTGATAGTGGGGCAGGACACAATCAGCCCCAGCATTTT CATSDSGAGHNQPQHF
TRBJ2-5 TRBV12-3/TRBV12-4 . . TGTGCCAGCAGGCAACAGGGCGGCATTCAAGAGACCCAGTACTTC CASRQQGGIQETQYF
TRBJ2-1 TRBV4-2 TRBD2 . TGTGCCAGCAGCCAAACGACTAGCGGGGGGCTGGAGAGAGAGCAGTTCTTC CASSQTTSGGLEREQFF
TRBJ1-2 TRBV20-1 . . TGCAGTGCTAGCGCGGCCTATGGCTACACCTTC CSASAAYGYTF
TRBJ2-3 TRBV4-2 TRBD2 few TGTGCCAGCAGCCAAGAGGCCCATGGACTAGCGGGGAAGGGTACGCAGTATTTT CASSQEAHGLAGKGTQYF
TRBJ2-3 TRBV20-1 TRBD1 . TGCGGTGCTAGGCCCCGACAGGGTCGGACCGCGCAGTATTTT CGARPRQGRTAQYF
TRBJ2-5 TRBV6-1 TRBD2 . TGTGCCAGCAGTCCTCTCCGGACTAGCGGTCACAGGGAGACCCAGTACTTC CASSPLRTSGHRETQYF
TRBJ2-3 TRBV6-2/TRBV6-3 . . TGTGCCAGCAGACCTCCGGGACGGATCACAGATACGCAGTATTTT CASRPPGRITDTQYF
TRBJ2-1 TRBV20-1 . . TGCAGTGCTGGGGGGTGGGGGCCGACCTACAATGAGCAGTTCTTC CSAGGWGPTYNEQFF
TRBJ1-2 TRBV20-1 . . TGCAGTGCTAGAGATCCGGGGCCTCCCAGGGACTATGGCTACACCTTC CSARDPGPPRDYGYTF
TRBJ2-5 TRBV6-1 TRBD2 . TGTGCCAGCAGTGAAGGTTGGACTAGCGGGGGGATAAACGAGACCCAGTACTTC CASSEGWTSGGINETQYF
TRBJ2-7 TRBV3-1 TRBD1 many TGTGCCAGCAGCCGGGGACAGGGCTCCTACGAGCAGTACTTC CASSRGQGSYEQYF
TRBJ1-1 TRBV12-3/TRBV12-4 . . TGTGCCACCACAGGGCAGGGTGCGTTCACTGAAGCTTTCTTT CATTGQGAFTEAFF
TRBJ2-4 TRBV5-1 . . TGCGCCAGCAGCTTGTCAAGGAATACCAAAAACATTCAGTACTTC CASSLSRNTKNIQYF
TRBJ2-7 TRBV28 TRBD1 . TGTGCCAGCAGTGGACTGGGACAGGGATCCTACGAGCAGTACTTC CASSGLGQGSYEQYF
TRBJ2-5 TRBV5-1 . . TGCGCCAGCAGCTTGATCGGGGCGTACCAAGAGACCCAGTACTTC CASSLIGAYQETQYF
TRBJ1-2 TRBV27 . few TGTGCCAGCAGTTTTTCCGCAGGACCCCTTAACTATGGCTACACCTTC CASSFSAGPLNYGYTF
TRBJ2-5 TRBV4-1 TRBD2 . TGCGCCAGCAGCCAAGAGGAGAGGCGGGGGGGCCTTGAGCAGTACTTC CASSQEERRGGLEQYF
TRBJ1-6 TRBV10-3 . few TGTGCCATCAGTGAGAGAGGAAGCTCCTATAATTCACCCCTCCACTTT CAISERGSSYNSPLHF
TRBJ2-1 TRBV6-5 . few TGTGCCAGCAGTTACTCCGGGCAGAACCTCAAGAGGGGTGAGCAGTTCTTC CASSYSGQNLKRGEQFF
TRBJ1-6 TRBV28 . . TGTGCCAGCAGTTCCCCGGGGCGGGATAATTCACCCCTCCACTTT CASSSPGRDNSPLHF
TRBJ1-5 TRBV27 TRBD1 few TGTGCCAGCAGTTTCTCGGGACAGGGTCCTTGGGGCCAGCATTTT CASSFSGQGPWGQHF
TRBJ2-5 TRBV6-1 . . TGTGCCAGCAGTGAAGCAGTAGTGACGGGACACCAAGAGACCCAGTACTTC CASSEAVVTGHQETQYF
TRBJ2-1 TRBV6-6 . . TGTGCCAGCACCCCCTCACAGGGGGGGGCGAGGAATGAGCAGTTCTTC CASTPSQGGARNEQFF
TRBJ1-2 TRBV7-9 . . TGTGCCAGCAGCTTAGAGGCCCTCGGGGGTTATGGCTACACCTTC CASSLEALGGYGYTF
TRBJ2-3 TRBV4-3 . . TGCGCCAGCAGCCAGGACTGGGTCACAGATACGCAGTATTTT CASSQDWVTDTQYF
TRBJ1-2 TRBV7-2 TRBD1 . TGTGCCAGCAGCCCCGGGACAGGTATCGGCGTTTTTGGCTACACCTTC CASSPGTGIGVFGYTF
TRBJ2-4 TRBV6-5 TRBD2 . TGTGCCAGCAGGGACACTAGCGGGGGTTTCATTCAGTACTTC CASRDTSGGFIQYF
TRBJ2-5 TRBV7-2 TRBD1 few TGTGCCAGCAGCCCCTCAGGACAGGGGGCGACCCAGTACTTC CASSPSGQGATQYF
TRBJ2-3 TRBV10-3 TRBD2 . TGTGCCATCACAAACCCTAGCGGGAGCACAGATACGCAGTATTTT CAITNPSGSTDTQYF
TRBJ1-2 TRBV6-6 TRBD1 . TGTGCCAGCAACCACCGGGGACAGGGGGCAGACTATGGCTACACCTTC CASNHRGQGADYGYTF
TRBJ2-1 TRBV6-5 TRBD1 . TGTGCCAGCAGTGGGACAGGGGATGACAATGAGCAGTTCTTC CASSGTGDDNEQFF
TRBJ1-2 TRBV9 . . TGTGCCAGCAGCTCATTGGACTATGGCTACACCTTC CASSSLDYGYTF
TRBJ1-2 TRBV9 TRBD1 . TGTGCCAGCAGCGTAGGAACAGGGGCGAGCTATGGCTACACCTTC CASSVGTGASYGYTF
TRBJ2-7 TRBV10-3 TRBD2 . TGTGCCATCTCGGGACTAGCGGACGAGCAGTACTTC CAISGLADEQYF
TRBJ2-5 TRBV12-3/TRBV12-4 TRBD1 . TGTGCCAGCAGTTTATCGCAGGGGGCGATGCAAGAGACCCAGTACTTC CASSLSQGAMQETQYF
TRBJ2-7 TRBV4-3 . . TGCGCCAGCAGCCAAGATGGCTATTCCTACGAGCAGTACTTC CASSQDGYSYEQYF
TRBJ1-2 TRBV20-1 . . TGCAGTGCCCCAACAACGGACAGTTATGGCTACACCTTC CSAPTTDSYGYTF
TRBJ1-6 TRBV7-8 . few TGTGCCAGCAGCTTACTGCCCGGCGCGGCCCTCCACTTT CASSLLPGAALHF
TRBJ1-5 TRBV6-5 . . TGTGCCAGCAGTCCCCTCCAGGGGCTGGATCAGCCCCAGCATTTT CASSPLQGLDQPQHF
TRBJ2-7 TRBV11-2 . . TGTGCCAGCAGCTTGCAGCGGTCCGACGAGCAGTACTTC CASSLQRSDEQYF
TRBJ2-5 TRBV2 . few TGTGCCAGCAGGGGGGACGCCCCGGAGACCCAGTACTTC CASRGDAPETQYF
TRBJ2-7 TRBV7-9 . few TGTGCCAGCAGCAGTGAGATTTCCTACGAGCAGTACTTC CASSSEISYEQYF
TRBJ2-1 TRBV5-1 TRBD2 . TGCGCCAGCAGCGCCACTAGCGGGGGGGGAAATGAGCAGTTCTTC CASSATSGGGNEQFF
TRBJ2-6 TRBV12-3/TRBV12-4 TRBD1 . TGTGCCAGCAGTTTTGGGGACAGGGGACTTTCTGGGGCCAACGTCCTGACTTTC CASSFGDRGLSGANVLTF
TRBJ2-7 TRBV20-1 . few TGCAGTGCTAGATTGCCAGCTACCTACGAGCAGTACTTC CSARLPATYEQYF
TRBJ2-1 TRBV20-1 TRBD2 few TGCAGTGCTAGAGAGGCGCTAGCGGGGGCGTATGAGCAGTTCTTC CSAREALAGAYEQFF
TRBJ2-1 TRBV29-1 . few TGCAGCGTTGGTGAAGGGAGTGGGGCGGCTAATAACAATGAGCAGTTCTTC CSVGEGSGAANNNEQFF